This T cell receptor beta chain was recovered during a study of early T cells in non-severe SARS-CoV-2 infection. TCRdb reprocessed the 5' RACE reads with MiXCR, giving one entry per CDR3 protein. The data hold about 48,000 distinct CDR3 sequences, with 7.7% observed a single time. The sample comprised whole blood. This receptor was taken from an adult who was a healthcare worker with PCR-confirmed SARS-CoV-2 infection or an uninfected control (not recorded which).

CDR3 protein: CASSPGQETQYF. In DNA, the CDR3 is TGTGCCAGCTCACCGGGCCAAGAGACCCAGTACTTC. The chain joins TRBV18 to TRBJ2-5; unclear D gene. The germline CDR1 and CDR2 sequences are KGHSH and LQKENI. The length of the CDR3 is 12 residues. V was cut by 3 bases and J by 1 base, with 3 bases left in between. Variable domain in full (rest from reference TRBV18 and TRBJ2-5): NAGVMQNPRHLVRRRGQEARLRCSPMKGHSHVYWYRQLPEEGLKFMVYLQKENIIDESGMPKERFSAEFPKEGPSILRIQQVVRGDSAAYFCASSPGQETQYFGPGTRLLVL.